Below, one T cell receptor beta chain is given with its context. V dropped 7 bases and J dropped 3 bases, with 10 bases sitting between them. CDR3 length: 13 residues. Germline V gives CDR1 LNHDA, CDR2 SQIVND (reference sequence). The data derive from a study of blood T cell repertoires in COVID-19. Across the whole study: Sites across the United States, Italy and Spain contributed samples from acute and convalescent COVID-19. The cDNA or gDNA used as material had been derived from T cells, B-cell-depleted T cells, or PBMCs.

Per the original methods: Quantification of nucleated cells was approximated via reference gene primer amplification. Assay: immunoSEQ multiplex PCR; the TCRdb copy retains only in-frame clones and omits some. The V and J calls and clone size are taken from that table; D and trimming were inferred from the DNA. Of 110,000 to 150,000 clones listed, roughly 89% were seen once; the top ten hold around 2.9%. The chain links TRBV19 to TRBJ1-5; D may be TRBD1 (5 bases). The material sequenced was peripheral blood. The sequence was obtained from a man in his 60s with active or convalescent COVID-19. CDR3 sequence reads: CASTRQPNQPQHF. The CDR3 DNA is TGTGCCAGTACTCGACAGCCCAATCAGCCCCAGCATTTT.